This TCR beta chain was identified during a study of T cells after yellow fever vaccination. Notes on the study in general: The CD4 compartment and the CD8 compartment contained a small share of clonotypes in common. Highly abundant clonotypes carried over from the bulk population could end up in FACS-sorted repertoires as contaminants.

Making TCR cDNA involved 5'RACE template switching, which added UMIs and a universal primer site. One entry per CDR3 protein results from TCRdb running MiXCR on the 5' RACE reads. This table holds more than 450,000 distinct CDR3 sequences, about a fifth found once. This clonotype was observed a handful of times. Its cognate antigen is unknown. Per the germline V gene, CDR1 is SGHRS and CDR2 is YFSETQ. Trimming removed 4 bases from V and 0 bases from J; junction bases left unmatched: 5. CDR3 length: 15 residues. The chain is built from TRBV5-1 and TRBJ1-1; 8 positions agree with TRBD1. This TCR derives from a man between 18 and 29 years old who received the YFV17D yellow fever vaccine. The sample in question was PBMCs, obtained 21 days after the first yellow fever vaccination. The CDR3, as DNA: TGCGCCAGCAGCGGGAGGACAGGGATGAACACTGAAGCTTTCTTT. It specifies CASSGRTGMNTEAFF.